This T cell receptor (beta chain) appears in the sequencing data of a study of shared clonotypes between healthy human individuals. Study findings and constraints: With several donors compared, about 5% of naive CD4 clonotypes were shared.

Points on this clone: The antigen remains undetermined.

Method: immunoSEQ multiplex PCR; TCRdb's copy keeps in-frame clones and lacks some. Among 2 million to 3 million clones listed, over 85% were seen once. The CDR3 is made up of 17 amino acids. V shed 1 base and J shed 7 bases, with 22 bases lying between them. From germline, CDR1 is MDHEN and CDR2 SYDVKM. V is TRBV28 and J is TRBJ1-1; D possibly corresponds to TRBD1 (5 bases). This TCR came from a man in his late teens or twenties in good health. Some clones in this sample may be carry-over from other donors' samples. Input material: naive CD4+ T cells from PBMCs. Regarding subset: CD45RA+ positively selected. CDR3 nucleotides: TGTGCCAGCAGTTTATCATCAGGGCTGGGGCCACCCCGTGAAGCTTTCTTT. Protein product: CASSLSSGLGPPREAFF.